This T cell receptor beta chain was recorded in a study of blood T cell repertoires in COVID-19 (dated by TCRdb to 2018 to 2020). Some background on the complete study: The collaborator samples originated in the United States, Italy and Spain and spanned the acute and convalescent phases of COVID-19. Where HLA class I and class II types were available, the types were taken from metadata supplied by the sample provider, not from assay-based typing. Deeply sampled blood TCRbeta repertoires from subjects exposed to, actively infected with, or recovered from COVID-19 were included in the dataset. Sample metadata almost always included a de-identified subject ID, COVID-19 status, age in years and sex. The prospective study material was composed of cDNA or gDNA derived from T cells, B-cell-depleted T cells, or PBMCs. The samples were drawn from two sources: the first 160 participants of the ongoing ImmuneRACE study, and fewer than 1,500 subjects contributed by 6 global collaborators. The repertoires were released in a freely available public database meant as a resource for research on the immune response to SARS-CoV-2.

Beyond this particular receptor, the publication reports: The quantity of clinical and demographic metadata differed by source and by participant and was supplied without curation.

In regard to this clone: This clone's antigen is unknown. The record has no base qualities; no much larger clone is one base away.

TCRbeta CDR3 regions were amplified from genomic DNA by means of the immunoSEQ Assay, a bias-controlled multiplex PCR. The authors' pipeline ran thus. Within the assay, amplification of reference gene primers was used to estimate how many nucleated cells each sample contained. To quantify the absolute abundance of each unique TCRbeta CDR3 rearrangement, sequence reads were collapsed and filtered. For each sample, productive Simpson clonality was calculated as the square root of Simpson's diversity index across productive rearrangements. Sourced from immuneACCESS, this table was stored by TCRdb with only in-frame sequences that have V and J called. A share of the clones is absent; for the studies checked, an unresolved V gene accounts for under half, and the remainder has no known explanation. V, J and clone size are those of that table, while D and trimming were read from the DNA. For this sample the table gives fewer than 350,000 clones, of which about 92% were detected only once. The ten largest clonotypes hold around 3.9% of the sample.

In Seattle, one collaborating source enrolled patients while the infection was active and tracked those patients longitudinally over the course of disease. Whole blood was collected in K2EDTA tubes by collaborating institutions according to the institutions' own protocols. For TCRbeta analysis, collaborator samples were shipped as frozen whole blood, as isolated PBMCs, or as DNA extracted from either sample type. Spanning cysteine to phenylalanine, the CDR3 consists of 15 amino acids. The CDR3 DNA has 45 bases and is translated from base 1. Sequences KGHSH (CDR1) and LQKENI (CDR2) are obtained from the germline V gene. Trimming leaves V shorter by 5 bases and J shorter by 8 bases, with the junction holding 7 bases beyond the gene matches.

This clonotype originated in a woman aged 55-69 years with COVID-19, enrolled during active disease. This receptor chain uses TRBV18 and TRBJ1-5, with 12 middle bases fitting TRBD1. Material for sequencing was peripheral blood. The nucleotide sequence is TGTGCCAGCTCAACCCGGGACAGGGGGCCGGAGCCCCAGCATTTT. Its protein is CASSTRDRGPEPQHF. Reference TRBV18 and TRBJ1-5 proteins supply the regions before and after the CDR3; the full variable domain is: NAGVMQNPRHLVRRRGQEARLRCSPMKGHSHVYWYRQLPEEGLKFMVYLQKENIIDESGMPKERFSAEFPKEGPSILRIQQVVRGDSAAYFCASSTRDRGPEPQHFGDGTRLSIL.